A selection of T cell receptor beta chains follows, all from one sample in a study of blood T cell repertoires in COVID-19. The table came from immunoSEQ multiplex PCR; TCRdb's copy has only in-frame clones and leaves some out. The repertoire has fewer than 400,000 clones, about 85% of them found once; the top ten carry 1.5% to 2%. Sequencing was performed on PBMCs or T cells enriched from blood (not recorded which). Receptors originate from a woman aged 25 to 39 who had been exposed to COVID-19. Each CDR3 is given with its conserved first and last residue. Each record gives: J gene, clone size, V gene, D gene, CDR3 protein, CDR3 DNA. The D gene is left open where the match is weak. Only part of the rows carry a size: once, few, many, or a class if the clone is expanded.

>TRBJ2-5|.|TRBV9|.
CASSVEPVRETQYF
TGTGCCAGCAGCGTAGAGCCGGTCCGGGAGACCCAGTACTTC
>TRBJ1-4|once|TRBV5-4|.
CASSLEGNNEKLFF
TGTGCCAGCAGCTTGGAGGGGAATAATGAAAAACTGTTTTTT
>TRBJ1-1|.|TRBV7-9|.
CASSLLMNTEAFF
TGTGCCAGCAGCCTATTAATGAACACTGAAGCTTTCTTT
>TRBJ1-5|.|TRBV28|.
CASSLGGRLGQPQHF
TGTGCCAGCAGTTTAGGAGGACGCCTCGGTCAGCCCCAGCATTTT
>TRBJ2-5|.|TRBV13|TRBD1
CASSQRRTGDLGETQYF
TGTGCCAGCAGCCAAAGACGGACAGGAGATCTTGGGGAGACCCAGTACTTC
>TRBJ1-6|once|TRBV5-5|.
CASSSLPAGLGSPLHF
TGTGCCAGCAGCTCACTACCGGCGGGCCTTGGTTCACCCCTCCACTTT
>TRBJ1-3|.|TRBV7-9|TRBD1
CASSFGTDGNTIYF
TGTGCCAGCAGCTTCGGGACAGACGGAAACACCATATATTTT
>TRBJ1-4|.|TRBV2|.
CASSDGVGGRLFF
TGTGCCAGCAGTGACGGGGTCGGGGGAAGGCTGTTTTTT
>TRBJ2-7|.|TRBV7-9|.
CASSLGQALTYEQYF
TGTGCCAGCAGCTTAGGGCAGGCGCTCACCTACGAGCAGTACTTC
>TRBJ1-6|once|TRBV30|.
CAWRRRESSPLHF
TGTGCCTGGAGGCGAAGGGAGAGTTCACCCCTCCACTTT
>TRBJ2-7|.|TRBV27|TRBD1
CASSLKGSGGYEQYF
TGTGCCAGCAGTTTGAAGGGGTCAGGGGGCTACGAGCAGTACTTC
>TRBJ2-7|.|TRBV2|TRBD2
CASSEGLAGGHEQYF
TGTGCCAGCAGTGAGGGGCTAGCGGGAGGTCACGAGCAGTACTTC
>TRBJ2-3|.|TRBV7-9|.
CASSLDSGTSTDTQYF
TGTGCCAGCAGCTTAGACTCCGGGACTTCCACAGATACGCAGTATTTT
>TRBJ1-2|.|TRBV28|.
CASSSPWPSDGYTF
TGTGCCAGCAGTTCCCCCTGGCCCTCTGATGGCTACACCTTC